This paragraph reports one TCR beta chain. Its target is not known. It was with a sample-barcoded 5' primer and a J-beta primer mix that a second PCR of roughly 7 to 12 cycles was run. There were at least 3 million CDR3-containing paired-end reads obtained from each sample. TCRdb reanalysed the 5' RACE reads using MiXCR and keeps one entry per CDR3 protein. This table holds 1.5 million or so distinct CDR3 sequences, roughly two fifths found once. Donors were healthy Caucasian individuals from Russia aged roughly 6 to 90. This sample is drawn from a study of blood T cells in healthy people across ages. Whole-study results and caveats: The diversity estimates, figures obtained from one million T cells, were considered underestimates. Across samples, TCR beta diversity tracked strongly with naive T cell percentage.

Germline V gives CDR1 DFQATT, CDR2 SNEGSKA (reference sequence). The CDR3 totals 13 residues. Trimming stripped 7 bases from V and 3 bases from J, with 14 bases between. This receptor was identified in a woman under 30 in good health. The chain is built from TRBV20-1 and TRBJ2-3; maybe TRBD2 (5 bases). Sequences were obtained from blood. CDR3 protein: CSGQAPGTDTQYF. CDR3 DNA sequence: TGCAGTGGCCAAGCCCCGGGGACAGATACGCAGTATTTT.